This TCR beta chain was obtained from a study of blood T cell repertoires in COVID-19. The wider study: The cDNA or gDNA used as material had been derived from T cells, B-cell-depleted T cells, or PBMCs.

V lost 0 bases and J lost 0; bases outside the gene matches: 3. The germline V gene has CDR1 SGHKS and CDR2 YYEKEE (reference sequence). This CDR3 has 16 residues. Produced via immunoSEQ multiplex PCR; TCRdb's table is partial and in-frame only. The sample has fewer than 150,000 clones, about two thirds seen once; the top ten hold around 0.9%. Specimen: peripheral blood. This TCR was sampled from a human donor with acute or convalescent COVID-19. The donor label of this sample is uncertain. This rearrangement joins TRBV5-5 to TRBJ1-2, with 9 bases aligning to TRBD1. The CDR3, as DNA: TGTGCCAGCAGCTTGGAAGGGACAGGGACTAACTATGGCTACACCTTC. Translating gives CASSLEGTGTNYGYTF.